This T cell receptor (beta chain) was recovered during a study of T cells in Graves' hyperthyroidism and ophthalmopathy. Study outcomes and limitations: Progression to ophthalmopathy was predicted a median of approximately seven months early. Stable hyperthyroidism and ophthalmopathy were separated using 13 V-J signatures.

The CDR3 regions of TCR beta were amplified from RNA transcripts. In the first-round RT-PCR of the TCR CDR3, the HTBI primer set was used. From the multiplex PCR reads, TCRdb called clonotypes with MiXCR, one entry per CDR3 protein. The repertoire consists of fewer than 250,000 distinct CDR3 sequences, with around 17% occurring once and the leading ten covering around 30%. The CDR3 consists of 13 residues. V was shortened by 3 bases and J by 7 bases, with 13 bases between the two germline ends. CDR1 and CDR2 from the germline V gene are DFQATT and SNEGSKA (reference sequence). Each diagnosis was grounded in clinical symptoms, serum thyroxine and TRAb, thyroid ultrasound, and orbital computed tomography. At least ten counts were recorded for this clonotype. The target antigen is unknown.

This chain joins TRBV20-1 and TRBJ1-5; D possibly corresponds to TRBD1 (6 bases). This receptor was taken from a woman between 18 and 29 years old with Graves' ophthalmopathy. Material for sequencing was blood. CDR3 residues: CSASMGAQQPQHF. The CDR3 DNA reads TGCAGTGCTAGTATGGGGGCCCAGCAGCCCCAGCATTTT.